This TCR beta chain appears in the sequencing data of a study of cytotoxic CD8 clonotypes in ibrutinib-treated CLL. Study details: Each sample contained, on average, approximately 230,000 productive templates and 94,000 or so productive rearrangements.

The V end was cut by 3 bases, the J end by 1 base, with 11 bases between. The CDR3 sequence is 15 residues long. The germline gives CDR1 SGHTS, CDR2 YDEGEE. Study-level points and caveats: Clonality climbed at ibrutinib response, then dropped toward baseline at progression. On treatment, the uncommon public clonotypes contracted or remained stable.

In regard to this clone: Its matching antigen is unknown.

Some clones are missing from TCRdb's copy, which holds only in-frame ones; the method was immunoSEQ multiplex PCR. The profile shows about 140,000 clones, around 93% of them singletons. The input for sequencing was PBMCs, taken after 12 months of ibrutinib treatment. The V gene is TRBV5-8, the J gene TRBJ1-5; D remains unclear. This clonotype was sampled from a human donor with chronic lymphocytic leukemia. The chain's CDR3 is CASSSLLSSNQPQHF. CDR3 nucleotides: TGTGCCAGCAGCTCCCTTCTGTCAAGCAATCAGCCCCAGCATTTT.